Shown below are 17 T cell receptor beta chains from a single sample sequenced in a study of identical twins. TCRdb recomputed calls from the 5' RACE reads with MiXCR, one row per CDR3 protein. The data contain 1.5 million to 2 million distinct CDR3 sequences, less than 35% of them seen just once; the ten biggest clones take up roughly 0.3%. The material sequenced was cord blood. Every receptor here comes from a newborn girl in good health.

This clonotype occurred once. CDR3 sequence: CASSPTQLQVRSNQPQHF. The CDR3 nucleotides read TGTGCCAGCAGTCCCACCCAATTACAGGTGAGAAGCAATCAGCCCCAGCATTTT. The chain links TRBV28 to TRBJ1-5; D might be TRBD1 (5 bases). This CDR3 is built from 18 residues. Germline V CDR1 and CDR2: MDHEN, SYDVKM. V was clipped by 5 bases and J by 1 base, with 21 bases between them.

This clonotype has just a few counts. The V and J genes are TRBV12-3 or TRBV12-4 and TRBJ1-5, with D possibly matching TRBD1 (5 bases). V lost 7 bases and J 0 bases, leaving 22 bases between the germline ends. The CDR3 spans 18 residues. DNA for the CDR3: TGTGCCAGCACACCCGATTTAACAGGTCCCTATAGCAATCAGCCCCAGCATTTT. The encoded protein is CASTPDLTGPYSNQPQHF.

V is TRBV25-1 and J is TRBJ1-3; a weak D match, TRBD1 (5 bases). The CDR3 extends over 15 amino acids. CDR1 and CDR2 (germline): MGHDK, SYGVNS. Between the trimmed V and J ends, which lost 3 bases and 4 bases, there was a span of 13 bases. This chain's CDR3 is CASSDPRGAGNTIYF. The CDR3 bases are TGTGCCAGCAGTGATCCGAGAGGGGCAGGAAACACCATATATTTT. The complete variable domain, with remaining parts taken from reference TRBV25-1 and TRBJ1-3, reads EADIYQTPRYLVIGTGKKITLECSQTMGHDKMYWYQQDPGMELHLIHYSYGVNSTEKGDLSSESTVSRIRTEHFPLTLESARPSHTSQYLCASSDPRGAGNTIYFGEGSWLTVV.

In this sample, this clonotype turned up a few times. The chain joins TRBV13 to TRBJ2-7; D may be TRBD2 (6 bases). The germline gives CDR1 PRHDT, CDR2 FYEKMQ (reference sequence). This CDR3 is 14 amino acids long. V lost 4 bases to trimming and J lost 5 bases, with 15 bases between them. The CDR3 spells CASSSETSFHEQYF. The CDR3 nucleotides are TGTGCCAGCAGCTCCGAGACTAGTTTCCACGAGCAGTACTTC.

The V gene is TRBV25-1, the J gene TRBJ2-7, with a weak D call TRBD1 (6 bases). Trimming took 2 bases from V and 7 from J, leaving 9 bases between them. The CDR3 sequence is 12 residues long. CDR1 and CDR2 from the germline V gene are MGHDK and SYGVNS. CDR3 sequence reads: CASSEIQGEQYF. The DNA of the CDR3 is TGTGCCAGCAGTGAAATACAGGGTGAGCAGTACTTC.

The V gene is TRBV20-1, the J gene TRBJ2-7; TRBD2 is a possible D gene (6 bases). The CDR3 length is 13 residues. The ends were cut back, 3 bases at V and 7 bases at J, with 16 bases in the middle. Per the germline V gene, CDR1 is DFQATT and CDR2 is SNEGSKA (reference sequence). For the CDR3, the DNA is TGCAGTGCTAGGCGGGGTAGCGGCAATGAGCAGTACTTC. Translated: CSARRGSGNEQYF.

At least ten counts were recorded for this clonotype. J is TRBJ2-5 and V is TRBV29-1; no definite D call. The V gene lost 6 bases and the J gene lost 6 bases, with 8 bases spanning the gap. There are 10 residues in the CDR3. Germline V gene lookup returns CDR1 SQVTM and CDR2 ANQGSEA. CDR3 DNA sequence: TGCAGCGTAGGGCAAAAGACCCAGTACTTC. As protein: CSVGQKTQYF.

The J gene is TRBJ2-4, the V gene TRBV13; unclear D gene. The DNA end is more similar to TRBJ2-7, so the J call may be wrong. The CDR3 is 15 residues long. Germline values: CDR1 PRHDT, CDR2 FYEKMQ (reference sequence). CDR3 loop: CASSPIGVRSYEQYF. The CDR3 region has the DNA TGTGCCAGCAGTCCCATTGGGGTCAGGTCCTACGAGCAGTACTTC.

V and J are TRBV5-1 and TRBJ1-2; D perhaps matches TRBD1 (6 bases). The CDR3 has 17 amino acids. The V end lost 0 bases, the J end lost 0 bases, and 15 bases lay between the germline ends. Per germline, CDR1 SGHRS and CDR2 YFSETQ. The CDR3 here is CASSLGGHILANYGYTF. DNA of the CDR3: TGCGCCAGCAGCTTGGGGGGACACATACTAGCTAACTATGGCTACACCTTC.

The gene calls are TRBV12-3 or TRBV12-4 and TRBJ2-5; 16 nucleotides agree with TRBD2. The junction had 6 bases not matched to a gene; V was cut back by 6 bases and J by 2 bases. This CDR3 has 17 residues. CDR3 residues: CASSPQGLAGGQETQYF. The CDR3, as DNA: TGTGCCAGCAGCCCCCAGGGACTAGCGGGGGGGCAAGAGACCCAGTACTTC.

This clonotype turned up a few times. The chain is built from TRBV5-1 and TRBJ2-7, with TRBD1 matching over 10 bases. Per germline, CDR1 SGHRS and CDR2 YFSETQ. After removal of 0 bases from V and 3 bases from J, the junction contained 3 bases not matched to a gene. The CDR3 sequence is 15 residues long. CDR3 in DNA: TGCGCCAGCAGCTTGGGGACAGGGGGAGACTACGAGCAGTACTTC. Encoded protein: CASSLGTGGDYEQYF.

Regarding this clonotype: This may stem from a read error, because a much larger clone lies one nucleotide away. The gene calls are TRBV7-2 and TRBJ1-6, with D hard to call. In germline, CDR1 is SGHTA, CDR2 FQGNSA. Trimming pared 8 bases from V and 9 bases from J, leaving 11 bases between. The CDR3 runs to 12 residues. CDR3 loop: CASGYLGSPLHF. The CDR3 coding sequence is TGTGCCAGCGGCTATTTGGGTTCACCCCTCCACTTT.

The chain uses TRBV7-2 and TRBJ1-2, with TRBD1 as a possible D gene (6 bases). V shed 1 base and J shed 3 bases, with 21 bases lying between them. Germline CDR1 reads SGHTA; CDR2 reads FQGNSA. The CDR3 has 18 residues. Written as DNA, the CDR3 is TGTGCCAGCAGCTTAGTAGAGGGATTATGGGGGGCGGACTATGGCTACACCTTC. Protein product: CASSLVEGLWGADYGYTF.

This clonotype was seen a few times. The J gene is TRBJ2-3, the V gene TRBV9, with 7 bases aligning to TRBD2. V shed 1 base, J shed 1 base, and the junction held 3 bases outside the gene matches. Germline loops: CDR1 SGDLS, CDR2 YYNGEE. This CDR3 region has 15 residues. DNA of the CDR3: TGTGCCAGCAGCGTAACTAGCGACCGCACAGATACGCAGTATTTT. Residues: CASSVTSDRTDTQYF.

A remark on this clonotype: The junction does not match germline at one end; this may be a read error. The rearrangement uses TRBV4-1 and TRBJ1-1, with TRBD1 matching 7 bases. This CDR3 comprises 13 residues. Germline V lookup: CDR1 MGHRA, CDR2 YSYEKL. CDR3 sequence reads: CASSAGGYTEAFF. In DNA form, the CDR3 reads TGTGCCAGCAGCGCAGGGGGGTACACTGAAGCTTTCTTT.

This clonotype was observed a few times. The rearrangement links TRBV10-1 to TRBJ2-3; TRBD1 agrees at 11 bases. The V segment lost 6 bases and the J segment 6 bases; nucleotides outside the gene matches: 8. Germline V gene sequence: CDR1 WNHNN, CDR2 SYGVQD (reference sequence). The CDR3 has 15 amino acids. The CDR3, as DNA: TGCGCCAGCAGGCCCGGACAGGGGGCAACGGATACGCAGTATTTT. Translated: CASRPGQGATDTQYF.

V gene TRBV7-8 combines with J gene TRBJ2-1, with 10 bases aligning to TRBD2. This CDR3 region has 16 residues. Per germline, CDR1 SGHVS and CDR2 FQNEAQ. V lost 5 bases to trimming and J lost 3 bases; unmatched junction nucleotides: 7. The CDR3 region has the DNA TGTGCCAGCAGCCCTCAAAGACTAGCGGGCTACAATGAGCAGTTCTTC. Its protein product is CASSPQRLAGYNEQFF.